The 13 T cell receptor beta chains below come from one sample, sequenced in a study of T-cell memory formation after mild COVID-19 listed by TCRdb under 2021. Library method: 5' RACE. Instrument used: Illumina NovaSeq 6000. The public reads were reprocessed in TCRdb via fastp at Q25 and MiXCR, keeping in-frame beta chains. CDR3 protein duplicates are merged, each entry listing the most common genes and DNA. Here the sample has roughly 42,000 distinct CDR3 sequences; 7.3% occur a single time. The ten largest clones take up 1.2% to 1.5% of the sample. The source material was PBMCs or a T cell subset sorted from them (not recorded which). The receptors derive from a young man who had mild COVID-19 (a few samples of this study predate the infection). The sample titles of this study are shuffled in the database, so cell type and time point are left out; the donor was told from shared clones.

Many counts were recorded for this clonotype. The J gene is TRBJ2-7, the V gene TRBV18; D unclear. Germline-derived CDR1 and CDR2 are KGHSH and LQKENI. This CDR3 has 15 amino acids. Trimming removed 0 bases at V and 1 base at J, with 10 bases between. The CDR3 is CASSPPARTSYEQYF. CDR3 sequence (DNA): TGTGCCAGCTCACCACCGGCCAGGACGTCCTACGAGCAGTACTTC.

In its sample, this clonotype was seen many times. The gene calls are TRBV7-2 and TRBJ2-6; D is uncertain. This CDR3 is 14 amino acids long. Germline values: CDR1 SGHTA, CDR2 FQGNSA. Trimming stripped 3 bases from V and 0 bases from J, with 3 bases between. CDR3 DNA: TGTGCCAGCAGCTTGGTCTCTGGGGCCAACGTCCTGACTTTC. Amino acid sequence: CASSLVSGANVLTF.

In its sample, this clonotype was seen many times. The chain combines TRBV4-1 with TRBJ2-1; tentative D call: TRBD2 (5 bases). The CDR3 sequence is 16 residues long. Trimming pared 4 bases from V and 4 bases from J, leaving 17 bases between. Germline CDR1 is MGHRA and CDR2 is YSYEKL. The CDR3 sequence: CASSLSFSAGYNEQFF. CDR3 in DNA: TGCGCCAGCAGCCTCAGTTTTTCGGCGGGTTACAATGAGCAGTTCTTC.

A few counts support this clonotype. This chain uses TRBV5-4 with TRBJ2-2; a possible D gene is TRBD2 (6 bases). The CDR3 totals 14 residues. The V gene lost 4 bases and the J gene lost 4 bases, with 11 bases spanning the gap. Germline CDR1 reads SGHNT; CDR2 reads YYREEE (reference sequence). DNA of the CDR3: TGTGCCAGCAGCGCGGACTATTCCACCGGGGAGCTGTTTTTT. Its protein product is CASSADYSTGELFF.

V gene TRBV7-6 combines with J gene TRBJ2-2, with a weak D call TRBD2 (6 bases). Deletions cut 4 bases from V and 2 bases from J, with 8 bases between. Germline lookup yields CDR1 SGHVS and CDR2 FNYEAQ. The CDR3 extends over 14 amino acids. CDR3 protein: CASSSGTNTGELFF. CDR3 DNA: TGTGCCAGCAGCTCGGGGACTAACACCGGGGAGCTGTTTTTT.

This clonotype was recorded at least ten times. This chain links TRBV4-3 with TRBJ2-5; D call uncertain. In germline, CDR1 is LGHNA, CDR2 YSLEER. V lost 1 base and J 3 bases, leaving 6 bases between the germline ends. The CDR3 consists of 13 residues. The CDR3 sequence: CASSQAPEETQYF. CDR3 bases: TGCGCCAGCAGCCAAGCCCCGGAAGAGACCCAGTACTTC.

This clonotype has just a few counts. The chain couples TRBV29-1 to TRBJ2-3; D may match TRBD1 or TRBD2 (5 bases each). The V end lost 7 bases, the J end lost 3 bases, and 11 bases lay between the germline ends. The CDR3 has 12 residues. The V gene's germline CDR1 is SQVTM and CDR2 ANQGSEA. The CDR3 coding sequence is TGCAGCGGACGTGAGGGGACAGATACGCAGTATTTT. Its protein is CSGREGTDTQYF.

This clonotype is labeled as medium-sized. The J gene is TRBJ2-5, the V gene TRBV7-9; unclear D gene. V shed 3 bases and J shed 4 bases, with 9 bases lying between them. CDR1 and CDR2 (germline): SEHNR, FQNEAQ (reference sequence). The CDR3 is 13 residues long. CDR3 sequence (DNA): TGTGCCAGCAGCTTGGTAGCCCGAGAGACCCAGTACTTC. It translates to CASSLVARETQYF.

This clonotype was seen a few times. V gene TRBV9 combines with J gene TRBJ1-1; a possible D gene is TRBD1 (6 bases). The V end was cut by 0 bases, the J end by 9 bases, with 18 bases between. The V gene's germline CDR1 is SGDLS and CDR2 YYNGEE. CDR3 length: 15 amino acids. DNA of the CDR3: TGTGCCAGCAGCGTAGGCCCCCAGGGACATATGAAAGCTTTCTTT. It translates to CASSVGPQGHMKAFF.

This clonotype has just a few counts. The J gene is TRBJ2-3, the V gene TRBV6-2 or TRBV6-3; 8 bases are shared with TRBD1. V lost 8 bases, J lost 0 bases, and 7 bases stayed unmatched. The CDR3 totals 15 residues. CDR1 is MNHEY and CDR2 is SVGEGT in the germline V gene. In DNA form, the CDR3 reads TGTGCCAGCGCCTATTACAGGGGGAGCACAGATACGCAGTATTTT. Translation gives CASAYYRGSTDTQYF.

CDR3 DNA sequence: TGCGCCAGCAGTGAGTCAGTCTCCACAGATACGCAGTATTTT. Its protein product is CASSESVSTDTQYF. The V and J genes are TRBV10-1 and TRBJ2-3, with D unclear. Trimming removed 0 bases at V and 2 bases at J, with 6 bases between. Germline CDR1 WNHNN, CDR2 SYGVQD (reference sequence). The CDR3 sequence is 14 residues long.

This clonotype was seen more than once but under ten times. Mismatch with germline at one junction end may stem from a read error. The chain couples TRBV6-5 to TRBJ1-2; 7 nucleotides align to TRBD1. The V gene's germline CDR1 is MNHEY and CDR2 SVGAGI. The CDR3 has 12 residues. The CDR3 region is CASSPRQGFSSF. CDR3 DNA sequence: TGTGCCAGCAGTCCCAGACAGGGCTTTTCGTCCTTC.

The chain recombines TRBV6-2 or TRBV6-3 with TRBJ2-3, with no clear D. Germline values: CDR1 MNHEY, CDR2 SVGEGT. The CDR3 is made up of 13 amino acids. Trimming removed 6 bases from V and 6 bases from J, with 13 bases in between. CDR3 bases: TGTGCCAGCAGCTACGCAGCATGGGATACGCAGTATTTT. Translating it yields CASSYAAWDTQYF.